One and the same sample provided the 24 T cell receptor beta chains below, sequenced in a study of CD8+ T cells in alopecia areata. After isolation, RNA underwent reverse transcription to generate cDNA as the sequencing template. Sequenced by immunoSEQ multiplex PCR; TCRdb stores in-frame clones only, minus some. The sample yields roughly 99,000 clones, 84% seen once. Indicated treatment: oral pan-JAK inhibitor, 5-10 mg twice daily. Material: CD8+ T cells sorted from blood, obtained at week 24, from a patient treated with tofacitinib. These receptors all come from a human donor with alopecia areata.

The chain has TRBV7-2 and TRBJ2-3; 11 positions agree with TRBD2. CDR3 size: 15 residues. Per germline, CDR1 SGHTA and CDR2 FQGNSA. With 5 bases clipped from V and 4 bases from J, the junction kept 5 bases outside the gene matches. The CDR3 bases are TGTGCCAGCAGCCTTAGCGGGGGGGCCGCAGATACGCAGTATTTT. Protein product: CASSLSGGAADTQYF.

The gene calls are TRBV4-1 and TRBJ1-4; no definite D call. The CDR3 runs to 13 residues. Trimming stripped 8 bases from V and 11 bases from J, with 18 bases between. Germline V gene sequence: CDR1 MGHRA, CDR2 YSYEKL. In nucleotides, the CDR3 is TGCGCCAGCCTAGAGGCTCTATCTGGGAAACTGTTTTTT. Protein: CASLEALSGKLFF.

The DNA for the CDR3 is TGTGCCAGCAGCTTAGGGCCCTCAGATACGCAGTATTTT. As protein: CASSLGPSDTQYF. J is TRBJ2-3 and V is TRBV7-6, with unresolved D. This CDR3 spans 13 amino acids. V was pared by 1 base and J by 4 bases, with 6 bases between. CDR1 and CDR2 (germline): SGHVS, FNYEAQ.

The chain combines TRBV9 with TRBJ2-6, with D hard to call. The ends were cut back, 3 bases at V and 15 bases at J, with 10 bases in the middle. The CDR3 is 11 amino acids. The germline V gene has CDR1 SGDLS and CDR2 YYNGEE. CDR3 in amino acids: CASSAGDGLTF. For the CDR3, the DNA is TGTGCCAGCAGCGCGGGCGACGGCCTGACTTTC.

The chain employs TRBV7-9 and TRBJ2-5; the D is unclear. Looked up from germline, CDR1 is SEHNR and CDR2 is FQNEAQ (reference sequence). This CDR3 comprises 12 residues. Trimming cost V 5 bases and J 7 bases, with 11 bases left between them. CDR3 in DNA: TGTGCCAGCAGCCTTGCCGAAAGGACCCAGTACTTC. Its protein is CASSLAERTQYF.

In its sample, this clone was seen once. The chain combines TRBV21-1 with TRBJ2-2; TRBD1 is taken as the D call from the table, unchecked against the DNA. TRBV21-1 is described as a pseudogene. The CDR3 loop spans 16 amino acids. In nucleotides, the CDR3 is TGTGCCAGCCCTTTACCCGGACAGGGGGACACCGGGGAGCTGTTTTTT. Protein product: CASPLPGQGDTGELFF.

The chain employs TRBV30 and TRBJ2-2; D gene ambiguous. The V and J ends lost 5 bases and 6 bases respectively, with 10 bases between them. Germline-derived CDR1 and CDR2 are GTSNPN and SVGIG (reference sequence). The CDR3 sequence is 12 residues long. This chain's CDR3 is CAWDTTAGELFF. The CDR3 nucleotides are TGTGCCTGGGACACTACCGCCGGGGAGCTGTTTTTT.

The rearrangement links TRBV29-1 to TRBJ1-3, with a weak D call TRBD1 (6 bases). The CDR3 length is 17 residues. Trimming pared 0 bases from V and 0 bases from J, leaving 15 bases between. Germline V lookup: CDR1 SQVTM, CDR2 ANQGSEA. CDR3 in amino acids: CSVEDGEGDISGNTIYF. As DNA, the CDR3 is TGCAGCGTTGAAGATGGGGAAGGGGACATCTCTGGAAACACCATATATTTT.

The rearrangement uses TRBV29-1 and TRBJ2-5, with 8 bases lining up with TRBD1. Matching the DNA end better, TRBJ2-7 makes the J call doubtful. The CDR3 is made up of 15 amino acids. Germline-derived CDR1 and CDR2 are SQVTM and ANQGSEA. The CDR3 nucleotides read TGCAGCGTTGAAGTTACAGGGGGAGGACCCTACGAGCAGTACTTC. Translating it yields CSVEVTGGGPYEQYF.

The chain is built from TRBV5-1 and TRBJ1-5; the match to TRBD1 covers 10 bases. The CDR3 is 15 amino acids. V lost 2 bases and J lost 9; bases outside the gene matches: 8. Germline V gives CDR1 SGHRS, CDR2 YFSETQ. The CDR3 nucleotides read TGCGCCAGCAGCTTAGGGACAGGGGCCAATTCGCCCCAGCATTTT. Encoded protein: CASSLGTGANSPQHF. Looking up the rest from reference TRBV5-1 and TRBJ1-5 gives the full variable domain: KAGVTQTPRYLIKTRGQQVTLSCSPISGHRSVSWYQQTPGQGLQFLFEYFSETQRNKGNFPGRFSGRQFSNSRSEMNVSTLELGDSALYLCASSLGTGANSPQHFGDGTRLSIL.

The chain has TRBV6-1 and TRBJ2-7; no firm D call. Germline V CDR1 and CDR2: MNHNS, SASEGT. This CDR3 spans 12 amino acids. The V gene lost 6 bases and the J gene lost 1 base, with 7 bases spanning the gap. The CDR3 loop is CASSWGSYEQYF. The CDR3 DNA sequence: TGTGCCAGCAGCTGGGGATCCTACGAGCAGTACTTC.

The chain uses TRBV13 and TRBJ1-6, with 7 bases aligning to TRBD1. Trimming removed 5 bases from V and 6 bases from J; junction bases left unmatched: 7. The CDR3 has 15 residues. Germline values: CDR1 PRHDT, CDR2 FYEKMQ (reference sequence). The CDR3 bases are TGTGCCAGCAGCCCGAGGGGACAGTCTAATTCACCCCTCCACTTT. Encoded protein: CASSPRGQSNSPLHF. The full variable domain, completed using reference TRBV13 and TRBJ1-6, is AAGVIQSPRHLIKEKRETATLKCYPIPRHDTVYWYQQGPGQDPQFLISFYEKMQSDKGSIPDRFSAQQFSDYHSELNMSSLELGDSALYFCASSPRGQSNSPLHFGNGTRLTVT.

The J gene is TRBJ2-3, the V gene TRBV19; D not certain. This CDR3 comprises 12 residues. CDR1 is LNHDA and CDR2 is SQIVND in the germline V gene (reference sequence). Between the trimmed V and J ends, which lost 3 bases and 6 bases, there was a span of 7 bases. CDR3 amino acids: CASSISWDTQYF. CDR3 sequence (DNA): TGTGCCAGTAGTATTTCTTGGGATACGCAGTATTTT.

The J gene is TRBJ2-7, the V gene TRBV7-9, with D perhaps matching TRBD2 (5 bases). Germline loops: CDR1 SEHNR, CDR2 FQNEAQ (reference sequence). The CDR3 runs to 13 residues. Trimming shortened V by 2 bases and J by 2 bases, and 7 bases separated the two germline ends. This chain's CDR3 is CASSLPGTYEQYF. In DNA form, the CDR3 reads TGTGCCAGCAGCTTACCCGGGACCTACGAGCAGTACTTC.

To note about this clone: At the DNA level, this CDR3 is encoded by other sequences in the same sample as well. The CDR3 sequence is CASSLASGGTYEQYF. CDR3 DNA sequence: TGCGCCAGCAGCTTGGCTAGCGGGGGGACCTACGAGCAGTACTTC. The chain links TRBV5-1 to TRBJ2-7, with 11 bases matching TRBD2. The V gene's germline CDR1 is SGHRS and CDR2 YFSETQ. J was trimmed by 2 bases and V by 0 bases; bases with no gene match: 1. CDR3 length equals 15 residues. Together with reference TRBV5-1 and TRBJ2-7, the CDR3 gives the full variable domain: KAGVTQTPRYLIKTRGQQVTLSCSPISGHRSVSWYQQTPGQGLQFLFEYFSETQRNKGNFPGRFSGRQFSNSRSEMNVSTLELGDSALYLCASSLASGGTYEQYFGPGTRLTVT.

There are a few counts of this clone. CDR3 DNA: TGTGCCAGCAGCTTAGTGGTAGCGGGGGGGAATGAGCAGTTCTTC. Protein product: CASSLVVAGGNEQFF. The chain has TRBV7-6 and TRBJ2-1; 11 bases fit TRBD2. CDR1 and CDR2 (germline): SGHVS, FNYEAQ. Losses at the gene ends were 1 base for V and 7 bases for J; bases not matched to a gene: 3. The CDR3 covers 15 residues.

This clone was counted between two and nine times. The CDR3 loop is CASSLRAGGDEQYF. CDR3 nucleotides: TGCGCCAGCAGCCTACGTGCAGGGGGCGACGAGCAGTACTTC. The V call is TRBV5-1, the J call TRBJ2-7; TRBD1 matches at 8 bases. Germline V gives CDR1 SGHRS, CDR2 YFSETQ. V shed 4 bases, J shed 5 bases, and the junction held 8 bases outside the gene matches. This CDR3 contains 14 residues.

V usage is TRBV6-6 and J usage is TRBJ2-2; D is unclear. V shed 2 bases and J shed 5 bases, with 9 bases lying between them. Germline-derived CDR1 and CDR2 are MNHNY and SVGAGI (reference sequence). The CDR3 sequence is 14 residues long. The CDR3 nucleotides are TGTGCCAGCAGTTACAAGACGGCAACCGGGGAGCTGTTTTTT. It is translated as CASSYKTATGELFF.

The chain uses TRBV28 and TRBJ2-3; TRBD2 matches at 7 bases. The germline V gene encodes CDR1 MDHEN and CDR2 SYDVKM. Losses at the gene ends were 3 bases for V and 2 bases for J; bases not matched to a gene: 2. This CDR3 has 14 amino acids. The CDR3 region has the DNA TGTGCCAGCAGTTTGAGACTAGCCACAGATACGCAGTATTTT. Its protein product is CASSLRLATDTQYF.

Notes on this clone: Sequence at one end of the junction differs from germline and may be a read error. The same CDR3 can be traced to other DNA sequences in this sample. The chain has TRBV13 and TRBJ2-6; D gene unclear. The CDR3 contains 16 residues. Germline loops: CDR1 PRHDT, CDR2 FYEKMQ (reference sequence). The CDR3 reads CASSLRPASGANVLTF. The CDR3 DNA follows: TGCGCCAGCAGCTTAAGGCCAGCCTCTGGGGCCAACGTCCTGACTTTC.

This clone is a singleton in its sample. The gene calls are TRBV5-4 and TRBJ1-1; D is possibly TRBD1 (5 bases). Germline V lookup: CDR1 SGHNT, CDR2 YYREEE (reference sequence). Trimming took off 3 bases at V and 1 base at J, with 7 bases between the two ends. The CDR3 totals 13 residues. The CDR3 region has the DNA TGTGCCAGCAGCTGGGGGGGGAACACTGAAGCTTTCTTT. Translating gives CASSWGGNTEAFF.

The chain couples TRBV7-2 to TRBJ2-2, with D possibly matching TRBD2 (6 bases). Deletions cut 3 bases from V and 6 bases from J, with 11 bases between. The CDR3 is 14 amino acids. Germline values: CDR1 SGHTA, CDR2 FQGNSA. The CDR3 reads CASSFWTISGELFF. CDR3 coding DNA: TGTGCCAGCAGCTTCTGGACTATTTCCGGGGAGCTGTTTTTT.

The rearrangement links TRBV7-8 to TRBJ2-3; no reliable D call. The CDR3 is made up of 15 amino acids. V shed 0 bases and J shed 2 bases, with 9 bases lying between them. Germline V gene data show CDR1 as SGHVS and CDR2 as FQNEAQ. CDR3: CASSLADADTDTQYF. The CDR3 bases are TGTGCCAGCAGCTTAGCTGATGCAGACACAGATACGCAGTATTTT.

The V gene is TRBV25-1, the J gene TRBJ2-7; no clear D. The CDR3 contains 13 residues. CDR1 is MGHDK, CDR2 SYGVNS, per germline. V lost 1 base, J lost 2 bases, and 6 bases lay in between. The CDR3 loop is CASSESVTYEQYF. The DNA of the CDR3 is TGTGCCAGCAGTGAATCGGTGACCTACGAGCAGTACTTC.